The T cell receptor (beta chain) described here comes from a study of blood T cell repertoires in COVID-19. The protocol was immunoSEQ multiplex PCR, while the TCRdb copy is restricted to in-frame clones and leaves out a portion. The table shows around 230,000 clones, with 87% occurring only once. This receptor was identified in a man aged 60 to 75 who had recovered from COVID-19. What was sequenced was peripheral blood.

As DNA, the CDR3 is TGTGCCACCAGCCAAGACACTATTCCCCCGGGACATTACACCGGGGAGCTGTTTTTT. This gives the protein CATSQDTIPPGHYTGELFF. This chain uses TRBV24-1 with TRBJ2-2, with D possibly being TRBD1 (6 bases). Germline assignment: CDR1 KGHDR and CDR2 SFDVKD. V was cut by 7 bases and J by 3 bases, with 26 bases left in between. The CDR3 length is 19 residues.